The 15 T cell receptor beta chains below were found in one sample sequenced in a study of blood T cells in healthy people across ages. A sample-barcoded 5' primer and a J-beta primer mix were used in a second PCR of about 7 to 12 cycles. MiXCR, applied by TCRdb to the 5' RACE reads, yields one record per CDR3 protein. Among about 1,500,000 distinct CDR3 sequences, around 42% were seen once, and the ten largest hold roughly 8.2%. The source material was blood. The receptor set was obtained from a young woman in good health.

This clonotype was observed a handful of times. This rearrangement joins TRBV7-9 to TRBJ1-2; no clear D gene. This CDR3 contains 15 residues. Trimming left V 6 bases short and J 7 bases short, with 21 bases between. Germline V gene sequence: CDR1 SEHNR, CDR2 FQNEAQ (reference sequence). CDR3 DNA: TGTGCCAGCAGTCACCGAACACTTCCGGAGGGTGGCTACACCTTC. Encoded protein: CASSHRTLPEGGYTF.

This clonotype has only a few counts. The chain combines TRBV2 with TRBJ2-7, with D possibly TRBD1 on 5 matching bases. The CDR3 contains 12 residues. From germline, CDR1 is SNHLY and CDR2 FYNNEI. The V gene lost 6 bases and the J gene lost 2 bases, with 8 bases spanning the gap. Here the CDR3 DNA reads TGTGCCAGCAGACAGGTCACCTACGAGCAGTACTTC. This codes for CASRQVTYEQYF.

J is TRBJ1-1 and V is TRBV5-1; 8 positions agree with TRBD1. In germline, CDR1 is SGHRS, CDR2 YFSETQ. CDR3 size: 15 residues. The trim removed 6 bases at V and 4 bases at J, leaving 11 bases unmatched. The chain's CDR3 is CASTEFQGAPTEAFF. CDR3 DNA: TGCGCCAGCACCGAATTCCAGGGGGCCCCCACTGAAGCTTTCTTT.

This chain connects TRBV13 to TRBJ2-3; TRBD2 agrees at 7 bases. CDR3 length equals 16 residues. Germline CDR1 reads PRHDT; CDR2 reads FYEKMQ (reference sequence). After removal of 1 base from V and 2 bases from J, the junction contained 6 bases not matched to a gene. CDR3 nucleotides: TGTGCCAGCAGCTTAGCGGCGGGAGTCACCACAGATACGCAGTATTTT. Translation gives CASSLAAGVTTDTQYF.

This clonotype was observed a few times. V is TRBV11-2 and J is TRBJ1-1; TRBD1 might be the D (5 bases). The V and J ends lost 1 base and 1 base respectively, with 10 bases between them. CDR1 and CDR2 (germline): SGHAT, FQNNGV. The CDR3 loop spans 15 amino acids. As DNA, the CDR3 is TGTGCCAGCAGCTTAGGGGCGGGGCAGAACACTGAAGCTTTCTTT. Protein product: CASSLGAGQNTEAFF.

V usage is TRBV30 and J usage is TRBJ2-7, with TRBD1 identical over 8 bases. The CDR3 covers 12 residues. Germline V gives CDR1 GTSNPN, CDR2 SVGIG (reference sequence). The V segment lost 7 bases and the J segment 9 bases; nucleotides outside the gene matches: 11. The CDR3 sequence is CAYDDRGLAQYF. The CDR3 region has the DNA TGTGCCTATGACGACAGGGGTTTGGCGCAGTACTTC.

The chain joins TRBV12-5 to TRBJ2-3; D is ambiguous. The CDR3 has 12 residues. V lost 1 base to trimming and J lost 7 bases, with 6 bases between them. Per germline, CDR1 LGHNT and CDR2 FRNRAP. The CDR3 sequence is CASGLGGHTQYF. In nucleotides, the CDR3 is TGTGCTAGTGGTTTGGGTGGCCATACGCAGTATTTT.

This clonotype was observed a handful of times. The chain links TRBV6-6 to TRBJ2-7; TRBD1 aligns across 8 bases. V was pared by 4 bases and J by 10 bases, with 6 bases of the junction left unmatched. The CDR3 has 12 residues. Germline V CDR1 and CDR2: MNHNY, SVGAGI (reference sequence). The CDR3 reads CASSFSQGAQYF. CDR3 nucleotides: TGTGCCAGCAGTTTTTCCCAGGGGGCCCAGTACTTC.

V is TRBV2 and J is TRBJ1-6; TRBD1 aligns across 7 bases. The CDR3 spans 13 residues. With 5 bases clipped from V and 10 bases from J, the junction kept 5 bases outside the gene matches. In germline, CDR1 is SNHLY, CDR2 FYNNEI. CDR3 sequence (DNA): TGTGCCAGCAGTCCGACAGGGTCCTCACCCCTCCACTTT. Translated: CASSPTGSSPLHF.

Ten or more counts support this clonotype. V gene TRBV12-3 or TRBV12-4 combines with J gene TRBJ2-3; no reliable D call. V lost 6 bases and J lost 4, with 11 bases in between. CDR3 length: 13 amino acids. CDR3 nucleotides: TGTGCCAGCAGCGTCTCGCGAGCAGATACGCAGTATTTT. This gives the protein CASSVSRADTQYF.

This clonotype was seen a handful of times. The chain joins TRBV12-3 or TRBV12-4 to TRBJ1-2; D unresolved. V gave up 8 bases and J gave up 2 bases, with 12 bases separating them. The CDR3 is 13 amino acids. CDR3 bases: TGTGCCAGCGGAGGTAGCGGCAACTATGGCTACACCTTC. The encoded protein is CASGGSGNYGYTF.

The chain recombines TRBV20-1 with TRBJ1-4; 7 bases match TRBD1. There are 14 residues in the CDR3. V dropped 1 base and J dropped 5; count of bases not matched to a gene: 4. Germline V gene data show CDR1 as DFQATT and CDR2 as SNEGSKA (reference sequence). In DNA, the CDR3 is TGCAGTGCTAGAGGGGGGACAGTAAATGAAAAACTGTTTTTT. Its protein is CSARGGTVNEKLFF.

This clonotype was observed a few times. The chain employs TRBV5-1 and TRBJ2-1; TRBD2 might be the D (6 bases). The CDR3 sequence is 19 residues long. Trimming removed 1 base at V and 9 bases at J, with 29 bases between. Germline values: CDR1 SGHRS, CDR2 YFSETQ. Here the CDR3 DNA reads TGCGCCAGCAGCTTGACGGGTCCCTCTGGCGGGGTCCCGTCCGGTGAGCAGTTCTTC. Translating it yields CASSLTGPSGGVPSGEQFF.

V usage is TRBV7-9 and J usage is TRBJ1-1; no reliable D call. Trimming stripped 5 bases from V and 6 bases from J, with 16 bases between. The CDR3 runs to 14 residues. CDR1 is SEHNR and CDR2 is FQNEAQ in the germline V gene (reference sequence). CDR3 residues: CASSLMGIDAEAFF. CDR3 coding DNA: TGTGCCAGCAGCCTGATGGGAATCGACGCTGAAGCTTTCTTT.

This chain joins TRBV5-1 and TRBJ1-1; perhaps TRBD1 as D (6 bases). The CDR3 totals 14 residues. Germline CDR1 SGHRS, CDR2 YFSETQ. V was clipped by 0 bases and J by 3 bases, with 9 bases between them. The CDR3 reads CASSLASGDTEAFF. Here the CDR3 DNA reads TGCGCCAGCAGCTTGGCCTCAGGGGACACTGAAGCTTTCTTT.